This TCR beta chain was profiled in a study of blood T cell repertoires in COVID-19. On the study more broadly: The United States, Italy and Spain were the sources of the acute and convalescent COVID-19 samples. The analysed material was cDNA or gDNA that came from T cells, B-cell-depleted T cells, or PBMCs.

The junction had 6 bases not matched to a gene; V was cut back by 4 bases and J by 6 bases. CDR3 length: 15 amino acids. In germline, CDR1 is MGHDK, CDR2 SYGVNS. In the authors' workflow: Amplification of reference gene primers was used by the study to estimate nucleated cell counts. Sequencing used immunoSEQ multiplex PCR; TCRdb keeps in-frame clones, though not all of them. V, J and clone size are taken as reported in that table, and D and trimming were inferred from the DNA itself. The sample has roughly 150,000 clones, about 83% seen once. Patients at the Seattle site were enrolled during active infection and followed longitudinally.

The receptor was derived from an elderly woman with COVID-19, enrolled during active disease. V is TRBV25-1 and J is TRBJ1-6; 7 bases are shared with TRBD1. Specimen: peripheral blood. For the CDR3, the DNA is TGTGCCAGCAGTGGAACAGGGGATGGTAATTCACCCCTCCACTTT. Encoded protein: CASSGTGDGNSPLHF. Together with reference TRBV25-1 and TRBJ1-6, the CDR3 gives the full variable domain: EADIYQTPRYLVIGTGKKITLECSQTMGHDKMYWYQQDPGMELHLIHYSYGVNSTEKGDLSSESTVSRIRTEHFPLTLESARPSHTSQYLCASSGTGDGNSPLHFGNGTRLTVT.